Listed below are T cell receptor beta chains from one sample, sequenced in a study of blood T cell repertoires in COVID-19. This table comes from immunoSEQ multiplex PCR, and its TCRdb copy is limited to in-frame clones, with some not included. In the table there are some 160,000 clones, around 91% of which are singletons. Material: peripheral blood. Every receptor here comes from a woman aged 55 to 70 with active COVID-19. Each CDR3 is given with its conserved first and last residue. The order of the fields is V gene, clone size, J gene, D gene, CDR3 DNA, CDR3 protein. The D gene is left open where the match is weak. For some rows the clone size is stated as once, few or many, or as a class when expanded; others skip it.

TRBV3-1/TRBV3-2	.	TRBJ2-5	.	TGTGCCAGCAGCCATTATAGCGGCCTCCAAGAGACCCAGTACTTC	CASSHYSGLQETQYF
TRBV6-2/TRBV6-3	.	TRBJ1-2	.	TGTGCCAGCAGTTACTCGGCAACAGGGTTCTATGGCTACACCTTC	CASSYSATGFYGYTF
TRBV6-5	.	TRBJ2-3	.	TGTGCCAGCAATACCGGATATGGGGCCACAGATACGCAGTATTTT	CASNTGYGATDTQYF
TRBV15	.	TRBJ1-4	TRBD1	TGTGCCACCAGCAGAGTTTGGGACAGTCTTGAAAAACTGTTTTTT	CATSRVWDSLEKLFF
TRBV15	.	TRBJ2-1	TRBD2	TGTGCCACCAGCAGAGATTTCGGGAGGGGCAATGAGCAGTTCTTC	CATSRDFGRGNEQFF
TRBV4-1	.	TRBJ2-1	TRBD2	TGCGCCAGCAGCCAGGATAGCGGGACTTACAATGAGCAGTTCTTC	CASSQDSGTYNEQFF
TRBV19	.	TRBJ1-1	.	TGTGCCACTGCCCGGGGGGTTGACACTGAAGCTTTCTTT	CATARGVDTEAFF
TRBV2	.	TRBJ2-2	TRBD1	TGTGCCAGCCGTCCCGGACAGGGGGCGGGGGAGCTGTTTTTT	CASRPGQGAGELFF
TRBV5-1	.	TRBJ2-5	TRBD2	TGCGCCAGCAGCTTTGCGGGAGGCCAAGAGACCCAGTACTTC	CASSFAGGQETQYF
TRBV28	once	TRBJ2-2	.	TGTGCCAGCAGTCTCAGGGGGGCGGCTGGGGAGCTGTTTTTT	CASSLRGAAGELFF
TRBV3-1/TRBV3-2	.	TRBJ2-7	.	TGTGCCAGCAGCCCACCGGGACACGACCCCTACGAGCAGTACTTC	CASSPPGHDPYEQYF
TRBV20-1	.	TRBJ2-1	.	TGCAGTGCTAGTGACTACCCTTCCTACAATGAGCAGTTCTTC	CSASDYPSYNEQFF
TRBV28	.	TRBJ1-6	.	TGTGCCAGCAGTGGCATTTTCCTCCACTTT	CASSGIFLHF
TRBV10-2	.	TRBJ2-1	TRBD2	TGCGCCAGCAGGAGTACCCCCGGGACTAGCGGGAGTCGCTCCTACAATGAGCAGTTCTTC	CASRSTPGTSGSRSYNEQFF
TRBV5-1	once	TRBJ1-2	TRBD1	TGCGCCAGCAGCGATGGAGGACAGGGACAGGGCTACACCTTC	CASSDGGQGQGYTF
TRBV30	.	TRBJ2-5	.	TGTGCCTGGAGTGCCGACTGGAAGACCCAGTACTTC	CAWSADWKTQYF
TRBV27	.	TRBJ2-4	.	TGTGCCAGCAGTTTATCAGGGACACTAGCCAAAAACATTCAGTACTTC	CASSLSGTLAKNIQYF
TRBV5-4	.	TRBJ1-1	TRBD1	TGTGCCAGCAGCTTGGACAGGGGTGAAGCTTTCTTT	CASSLDRGEAFF
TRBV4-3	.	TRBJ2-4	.	TGCGCCAGCAGCCAAGATAACAGAAAAAACATTCAGTACTTC	CASSQDNRKNIQYF
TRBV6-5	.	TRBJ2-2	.	TGTGCCAGCAGCCAGAGGGGGACCGGGGAGCTGTTTTTT	CASSQRGTGELFF
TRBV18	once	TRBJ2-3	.	TGTGCCAGCTCACGCTATGGGGCCCGCACAGATACGCAGTATTTT	CASSRYGARTDTQYF
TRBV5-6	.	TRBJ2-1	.	TGTGCCAGCAGCTGGGGGGGCGAGCAGTTCTTC	CASSWGGEQFF
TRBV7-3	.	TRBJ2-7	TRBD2	TGTGCCAGCAGCATCCAGCGGGAAAACGAGCAGTACTTC	CASSIQRENEQYF
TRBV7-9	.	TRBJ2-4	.	TGTGCCAGCAGCCCCACCCAGCCGGGCGGGGCTGAGTACTTC	CASSPTQPGGAEYF